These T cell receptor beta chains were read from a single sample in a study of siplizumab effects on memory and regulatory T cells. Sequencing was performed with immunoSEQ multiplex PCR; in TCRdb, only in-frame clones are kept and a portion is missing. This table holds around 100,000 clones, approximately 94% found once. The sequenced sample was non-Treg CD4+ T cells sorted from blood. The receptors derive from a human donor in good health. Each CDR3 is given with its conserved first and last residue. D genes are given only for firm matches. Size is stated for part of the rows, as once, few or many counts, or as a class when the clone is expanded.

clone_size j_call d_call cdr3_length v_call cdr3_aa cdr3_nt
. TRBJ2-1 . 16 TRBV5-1 CASSFTLASSYNEQFF TGCGCCAGCAGCTTCACGCTTGCGAGTTCCTACAATGAGCAGTTCTTC
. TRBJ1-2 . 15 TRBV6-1 CASSKDGSANYGYTF TGTGCCAGCAGTAAAGACGGATCTGCTAACTATGGCTACACCTTC
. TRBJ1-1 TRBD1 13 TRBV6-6 CASSYSQGAEAFF TGTGCCAGCAGTTACTCACAGGGGGCTGAAGCTTTCTTT
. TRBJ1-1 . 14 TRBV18 CASSQRQINTEAFF TGTGCCAGCTCACAGCGGCAGATCAACACTGAAGCTTTCTTT
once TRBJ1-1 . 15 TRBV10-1 CASSESRGGNTEAFF TGCGCCAGCAGTGAGTCGCGGGGAGGGAACACTGAAGCTTTCTTT
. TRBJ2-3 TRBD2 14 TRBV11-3 CASSGSGRTDTQYF TGTGCCAGCAGCGGTAGCGGGCGCACAGATACGCAGTATTTT
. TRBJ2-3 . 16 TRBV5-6 CASSLVLLQGTDTQYF TGTGCCAGCAGCTTGGTCCTACTTCAAGGTACGGATACGCAGTATTTT
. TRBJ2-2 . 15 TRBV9 CASSVALGDTGELFF TGTGCCAGCAGCGTAGCTTTGGGAGACACCGGGGAGCTGTTTTTT
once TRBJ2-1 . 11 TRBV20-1 CSAKEVVEQFF TGCAGTGCTAAGGAAGTGGTTGAGCAGTTCTTC
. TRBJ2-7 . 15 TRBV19 CASSMWGAPLYEQYF TGTGCCAGTAGTATGTGGGGGGCCCCCCTCTACGAGCAGTACTTC
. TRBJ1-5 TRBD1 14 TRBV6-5 CASRGQGSNQPQHF TGTGCCAGCAGGGGACAGGGGAGCAATCAGCCCCAGCATTTT
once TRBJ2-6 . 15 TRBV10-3 CAISVSGAGANVLTF TGTGCCATCAGTGTATCAGGGGCTGGGGCCAACGTCCTGACTTTC
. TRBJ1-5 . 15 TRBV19 CASSIRDLPWQPQHF TGTGCCAGTAGTATTAGGGACCTCCCATGGCAGCCCCAGCATTTT
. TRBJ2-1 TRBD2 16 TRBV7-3 CASSSFLGGSVSEQFF TGTGCCAGCAGCTCCTTCTTGGGAGGGAGCGTGTCTGAGCAGTTCTTC
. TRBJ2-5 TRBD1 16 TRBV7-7 CASSLVGDRGQETQYF TGTGCTAGCAGCTTAGTAGGGGACAGGGGACAAGAGACCCAGTACTTC
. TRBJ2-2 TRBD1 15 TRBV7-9 CASSLNRGRTGELFF TGTGCCAGCAGCTTAAACAGGGGGCGTACCGGGGAGCTGTTTTTT
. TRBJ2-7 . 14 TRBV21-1 CASSKVLPGHEQYF TGTGCCAGCAGCAAAGTCCTTCCGGGGCACGAGCAGTACTTC
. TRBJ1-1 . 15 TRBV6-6 CASSDFPGANTEAFF TGTGCCAGCAGTGATTTTCCGGGGGCGAACACTGAAGCTTTCTTT
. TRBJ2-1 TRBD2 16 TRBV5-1 CASSFPGTSGRGEQFF TGCGCCAGCAGCTTCCCCGGGACTAGCGGGAGAGGGGAGCAGTTCTTC
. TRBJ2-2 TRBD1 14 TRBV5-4 CASSSGQGGGELFF TGTGCCAGCAGCTCCGGACAGGGTGGCGGGGAGCTGTTTTTT
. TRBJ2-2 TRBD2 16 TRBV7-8 CASSPRTSGNTGELFF TGTGCCAGCAGCCCTAGGACTAGCGGGAACACCGGGGAGCTGTTTTTT
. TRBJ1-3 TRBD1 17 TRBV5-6 CASRLLNGQGEKNTIYF TGTGCCAGCAGGCTCCTCAACGGGCAGGGGGAAAAAAACACCATATATTTT
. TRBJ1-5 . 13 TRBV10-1 CASSENADQPQHF TGCGCCAGCAGTGAGAATGCTGATCAGCCCCAGCATTTT
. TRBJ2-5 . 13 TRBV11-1 CASSPGHFETQYF TGTGCCAGCAGCCCGGGCCATTTCGAGACCCAGTACTTC
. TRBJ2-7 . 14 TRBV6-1 CASSVGRGIGEQYF TGTGCCAGCAGTGTGGGCAGGGGTATAGGCGAGCAGTACTTC
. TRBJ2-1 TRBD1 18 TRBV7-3 CASSLTPTLVGGTGEQFF TGTGCCAGCAGCTTAACGCCCACGTTAGTCGGAGGGACAGGTGAGCAGTTCTTC
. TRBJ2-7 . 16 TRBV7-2 CASSLLPSGPGYEQYF TGTGCCAGCAGCTTACTTCCATCGGGGCCAGGCTACGAGCAGTACTTC
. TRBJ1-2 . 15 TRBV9 CASSVGYRPNYGYTF TGTGCCAGCAGCGTAGGGTACAGACCTAACTATGGCTACACCTTC
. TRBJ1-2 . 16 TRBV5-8 CASSLPGGAFSYGYTF TGTGCCAGCAGCTTGCCTGGGGGGGCGTTCAGCTATGGCTACACCTTC
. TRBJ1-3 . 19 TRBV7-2 CASSLGGPTKLMTGNTIYF TGTGCCAGCAGCTTGGGCGGACCGACCAAACTTATGACGGGAAACACCATATATTTT
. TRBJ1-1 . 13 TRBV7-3 CASSIGPNTEAFF TGTGCCAGCAGCATAGGACCGAACACTGAAGCTTTCTTT
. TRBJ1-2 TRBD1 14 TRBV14 CASSHLVDRVGYTF TGTGCCAGCAGCCACCTAGTCGACAGGGTCGGCTACACCTTC
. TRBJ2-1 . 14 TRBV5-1 CASSLYRVYNEQFF TGCGCCAGCAGCTTATACAGGGTCTACAATGAGCAGTTCTTC
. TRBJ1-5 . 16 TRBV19 CASSIWGQLSNQPQHF TGTGCCAGTAGTATATGGGGGCAGCTTAGCAATCAGCCCCAGCATTTT
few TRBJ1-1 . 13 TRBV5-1 CASSLAENTEAFF TGCGCCAGCAGCTTGGCAGAGAACACTGAAGCTTTCTTT
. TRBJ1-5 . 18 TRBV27 CASRGGYGASSLNQPQHF TGTGCCAGCAGAGGGGGTTACGGGGCTAGTAGTCTCAATCAGCCCCAGCATTTT
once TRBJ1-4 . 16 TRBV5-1 CASSTGQLATNEKLFF TGCGCCAGCAGCACGGGACAACTTGCAACTAATGAAAAACTGTTTTTT
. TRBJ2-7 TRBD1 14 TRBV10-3 CAAGATGYNYEQYF TGTGCCGCAGGAGCGACAGGGTATAATTACGAGCAGTACTTC
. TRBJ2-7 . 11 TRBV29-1 CSVSYGYEQYF TGCAGCGTATCGTACGGATACGAGCAGTACTTC
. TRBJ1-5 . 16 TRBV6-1 CASSDPTGSFNQPQHF TGTGCCAGCAGTGATCCTACAGGTTCTTTCAACCAGCCCCAGCATTTT
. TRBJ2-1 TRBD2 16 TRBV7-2 CASSFRTSGSSDEQFF TGTGCCAGCAGCTTTAGGACTAGCGGGAGTAGCGATGAGCAGTTCTTC
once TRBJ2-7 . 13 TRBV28 CASRQTGVNEQYF TGTGCCAGCAGGCAGACCGGGGTCAATGAGCAGTACTTC
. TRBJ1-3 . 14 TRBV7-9 CASSLVGPGNTIYF TGTGCCAGCAGCTTAGTGGGCCCCGGAAACACCATATATTTT
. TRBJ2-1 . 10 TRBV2 CASERGEQFF TGTGCCAGCGAGAGGGGGGAGCAGTTCTTC
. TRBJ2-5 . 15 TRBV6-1 CASSQDGGGSETQYF TGTGCCAGCAGTCAGGACGGAGGTGGTTCGGAGACCCAGTACTTC
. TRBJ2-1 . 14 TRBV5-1 CASSLTLPGNEQFF TGCGCCAGCAGCTTAACACTTCCAGGGAATGAGCAGTTCTTC
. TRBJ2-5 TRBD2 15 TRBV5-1 CASSSAGWGGETQYF TGCGCCAGCAGCTCGGCGGGCTGGGGGGGAGAGACCCAGTACTTC
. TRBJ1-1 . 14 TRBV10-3 CAISAGRERTEAFF TGTGCCATCAGTGCAGGCAGGGAAAGGACTGAAGCTTTCTTT
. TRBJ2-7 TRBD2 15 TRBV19 CASSISAGWPYEQYF TGTGCCAGTAGTATATCAGCGGGATGGCCCTACGAGCAGTACTTC
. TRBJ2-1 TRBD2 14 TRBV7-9 CASSSTSGYNEQFF TGTGCCAGCAGCTCGACTAGCGGGTACAATGAGCAGTTCTTC
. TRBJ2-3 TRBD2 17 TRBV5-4 CASSSFSGLAGARTQYF TGTGCCAGCAGCTCATTTTCTGGGTTAGCGGGGGCCAGGACGCAGTATTTT
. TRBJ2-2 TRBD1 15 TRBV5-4 CASSFGDRGTGELFF TGTGCCAGCAGCTTTGGGGACAGGGGCACCGGGGAGCTGTTTTTT
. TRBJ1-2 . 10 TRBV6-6 CASSLEGYTF TGTGCCAGCAGCCTGGAGGGCTACACCTTC
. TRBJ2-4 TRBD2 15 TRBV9 CASSSAGGAKNIQYF TGTGCCAGCAGCTCCGCGGGAGGAGCCAAAAACATTCAGTACTTC
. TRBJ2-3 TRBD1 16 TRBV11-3 CASSLDGQGLEDTQYF TGTGCCAGCAGCTTAGACGGACAGGGGTTAGAGGATACGCAGTATTTT
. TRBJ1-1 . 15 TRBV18 CASSQSRGPNSEAFF TGTGCCAGCTCACAAAGCCGGGGCCCAAATAGCGAAGCTTTCTTT
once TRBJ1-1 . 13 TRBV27 CASSRQPSPEAFF TGTGCCAGCAGTCGCCAACCGTCCCCTGAAGCTTTCTTT
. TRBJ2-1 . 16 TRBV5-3 CARSWGRGGPYNEQFF TGTGCCAGAAGCTGGGGCCGAGGGGGGCCGTACAATGAGCAGTTCTTC
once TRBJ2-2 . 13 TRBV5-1 CASLLPNTGELFF TGCGCCAGCCTCCTGCCGAACACCGGGGAGCTGTTTTTT
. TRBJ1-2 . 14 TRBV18 CASSPDSLVYGYTF TGTGCCAGCTCACCGGACAGTCTTGTCTATGGCTACACCTTC